These 30 T cell receptor beta chains share one sample of origin, sequenced in a study of blood T cell repertoires in COVID-19. Repertoires were generated with immunoSEQ multiplex PCR, while TCRdb's copy carries only in-frame clones and drops some. The table lists tens of thousands of clones, roughly 88% of them singletons, with over 25% in the top ten. The sequencing sample was made of peripheral blood. The receptors were gathered from a woman at least 80 years old with COVID-19, enrolled during active disease.

The rearrangement joins TRBV12-3 or TRBV12-4 to TRBJ1-2, with D possibly matching TRBD1 (6 bases). The CDR3 has 13 amino acids. Trimming removed 3 bases at V and 7 bases at J, with 12 bases between. The CDR3 DNA reads as TGTGCCAGCAGTTTCTCCACAGGGATTGGCTACACCTTC. Residues: CASSFSTGIGYTF.

The chain combines TRBV4-3 with TRBJ2-7; D ambiguous. V dropped 4 bases and J dropped 2 bases, with 15 bases sitting between them. CDR3 length equals 15 residues. Germline loops: CDR1 LGHNA, CDR2 YSLEER. The CDR3 loop reads CASSRQRGMAYEQYF. CDR3 bases: TGCGCCAGCAGCCGCCAGCGAGGAATGGCCTACGAGCAGTACTTC.

The chain combines TRBV7-9 with TRBJ2-2; 13 nucleotides match TRBD2. The J segment lost 3 bases and the V segment lost 4 bases, leaving 8 bases of the junction unmatched. This CDR3 is built from 18 residues. Looked up from germline, CDR1 is SEHNR and CDR2 is FQNEAQ (reference sequence). The CDR3 DNA reads as TGTGCCAGCAGCTCCCGACTAGCGGGAGGCCGGGACACCGGGGAGCTGTTTTTT. It specifies CASSSRLAGGRDTGELFF.

The CDR3 coding sequence is TGTGCCACCCGGGACACCGGCCATCGGCCCCAGCATTTT. Translating it yields CATRDTGHRPQHF. The chain recombines TRBV19 with TRBJ1-5; D is possibly TRBD1 (6 bases). The V gene's germline CDR1 is LNHDA and CDR2 SQIVND (reference sequence). The V and J ends lost 10 bases and 9 bases respectively, with 19 bases between them. The CDR3 loop spans 13 amino acids.

The rearrangement uses TRBV5-1 and TRBJ1-2, with 7 bases fitting TRBD1. The CDR3 spans 13 residues. The V gene's germline CDR1 is SGHRS and CDR2 YFSETQ. After removal of 0 bases from V and 8 bases from J, the junction contained 4 bases not matched to a gene. In DNA, the CDR3 is TGCGCCAGCAGCTTGGCCGGACAGGCCGGCTACACCTTC. Protein product: CASSLAGQAGYTF.

The V gene is TRBV7-2, the J gene TRBJ2-4; 7 nucleotides match TRBD2. After removal of 8 bases from V and 1 base from J, the junction contained 5 bases not matched to a gene. Per the germline V gene, CDR1 is SGHTA and CDR2 is FQGNSA. This CDR3 spans 14 amino acids. The CDR3 nucleotides read TGTGCCAGCTCGGGGGGAGGTGCCAAAAACATTCAGTACTTC. Protein: CASSGGGAKNIQYF.

V is TRBV7-8 and J is TRBJ1-3; 7 bases align to TRBD1. CDR3 length: 15 amino acids. The ends lost 5 bases at V and 0 bases at J; junction bases unmatched: 4. Germline CDR1 and CDR2: SGHVS and FQNEAQ. The CDR3 reads CASSNWDSSGNTIYF. The CDR3 bases are TGTGCCAGCAGCAATTGGGACAGCTCTGGAAACACCATATATTTT.

V is TRBV14 and J is TRBJ1-2; unclear D gene. Germline V gene lookup returns CDR1 SGHDN and CDR2 FVKESK. CDR3 size: 14 residues. The V end lost 6 bases, the J end lost 4 bases, and 15 bases lay between the germline ends. CDR3 in DNA: TGTGCCAGCAGGCCAACGCTGTCGGGCTATGGCTACACCTTC. It codes for CASRPTLSGYGYTF.

This chain joins TRBV9 and TRBJ1-1; a possible D gene is TRBD1 (6 bases). The germline V gene encodes CDR1 SGDLS and CDR2 YYNGEE. CDR3 length equals 16 residues. The V end was cut by 3 bases, the J end by 5 bases, with 20 bases between. CDR3 residues: CASSARQVRDATEAFF. Written as DNA, the CDR3 is TGTGCCAGCAGCGCCCGACAGGTAAGGGATGCGACTGAAGCTTTCTTT.

The CDR3 sequence is CASSAGTGGRNTEAFF. The CDR3 DNA is TGTGCCAGCAGCGCCGGGACAGGGGGGAGGAACACTGAAGCTTTCTTT. The chain couples TRBV9 to TRBJ1-1; 11 bases fit TRBD1. The length of the CDR3 is 16 residues. In germline, CDR1 is SGDLS, CDR2 YYNGEE. J was trimmed by 1 base and V by 3 bases; bases with no gene match: 5.

In the case of this clone: A read error may produce the germline difference seen at one junction end. The rearrangement uses TRBV3-1 (or the pseudogene TRBV3-2) and TRBJ1-2; D perhaps matches TRBD1 (6 bases). CDR3 length: 14 residues. From germline, CDR1 is LGHDT and CDR2 YNNKEL (reference sequence). CDR3 loop: CASSQGWTASLPRF. The CDR3 nucleotides read TGTGCCAGCAGCCAAGGTTGGACAGCGAGCTTACCCCGATTC.

The chain combines TRBV7-2 with TRBJ2-2; a weak D match, TRBD2 (6 bases). The CDR3 totals 16 residues. With 5 bases removed from V and 4 bases from J, the gap between germline ends came to 17 bases. Germline V CDR1 and CDR2: SGHTA, FQGNSA. CDR3 region: CASSQHYGGGTGELFF. The CDR3 DNA reads as TGTGCCAGCAGCCAACACTATGGGGGAGGCACCGGGGAGCTGTTTTTT.

The V call is TRBV11-2, the J call TRBJ2-1; 10 bases align to TRBD2. The CDR3 runs to 17 residues. V was pared by 4 bases and J by 2 bases, with 8 bases of the junction left unmatched. The germline CDR1 and CDR2 sequences are SGHAT and FQNNGV. DNA for the CDR3: TGTGCCAGCAGCTCAATAGGAGCGGGAGGGCCCTACAATGAGCAGTTCTTC. It is translated as CASSSIGAGGPYNEQFF.

The gene calls are TRBV2 and TRBJ2-7, with 12 bases fitting TRBD2. The CDR3 spans 14 residues. Losses at the gene ends were 8 bases for V and 7 bases for J; bases not matched to a gene: 9. Germline loops: CDR1 SNHLY, CDR2 FYNNEI. The CDR3 DNA reads as TGTGCCAGCGAACCCCTAGCGGGGGGGCGAGAGCAGTACTTC. This gives the protein CASEPLAGGREQYF.

The chain employs TRBV5-4 and TRBJ2-2; weak D call: TRBD2 (5 bases). Per germline, CDR1 SGHNT and CDR2 YYREEE (reference sequence). CDR3 length equals 15 residues. Trimming left V 0 bases short and J 0 bases short, with 6 bases between. The CDR3 here is CASSLGAANTGELFF. As DNA, the CDR3 is TGTGCCAGCAGCTTGGGAGCGGCGAACACCGGGGAGCTGTTTTTT.

This chain links TRBV27 with TRBJ2-4; 13 bases match TRBD2. The CDR3 totals 17 residues. Germline CDR1 MNHEY, CDR2 SMNVEV (reference sequence). Germline trimming cut 4 bases from V and 1 base from J; bases unmatched to any gene: 4. Written as DNA, the CDR3 is TGTGCCAGCAGTTCCCAGACTAGCGGGAGGGCCAAAAACATTCAGTACTTC. It encodes CASSSQTSGRAKNIQYF.

This rearrangement joins TRBV9 to TRBJ2-1; 7 nucleotides align to TRBD2. Germline V gives CDR1 SGDLS, CDR2 YYNGEE. J was trimmed by 4 bases and V by 2 bases; bases with no gene match: 12. This CDR3 is built from 17 residues. CDR3 in amino acids: CASSVLPQASGYNEQFF. The DNA of the CDR3 is TGTGCCAGCAGCGTTTTGCCTCAGGCTAGCGGTTACAATGAGCAGTTCTTC. The variable domain in full, completed from reference TRBV9 and TRBJ2-1, reads DSGVTQTPKHLITATGQRVTLRCSPRSGDLSVYWYQQSLDQGLQFLIQYYNGEERAKGNILERFSAQQFPDLHSELNLSSLELGDSALYFCASSVLPQASGYNEQFFGPGTRLTVL.

The V call is TRBV6-5, the J call TRBJ2-7, with D possibly TRBD2 on 5 matching bases. The V gene's germline CDR1 is MNHEY and CDR2 SVGAGI. The CDR3 runs 16 residues. Trimming left V 0 bases short and J 0 bases short, with 12 bases between. CDR3 nucleotide sequence: TGTGCCAGCAGTTACTCCCCCCAGCGGAGCTCCTACGAGCAGTACTTC. Protein: CASSYSPQRSSYEQYF.

The J gene is TRBJ2-3, the V gene TRBV6-2 or TRBV6-3; D possibly corresponds to TRBD2 (5 bases). The CDR3 consists of 15 residues. Germline-derived CDR1 and CDR2 are MNHEY and SVGEGT. Deletions cut 2 bases from V and 2 bases from J, with 11 bases between. As DNA, the CDR3 is TGTGCCAGCAGTTACGCGGGTGGGCTCACAGATACGCAGTATTTT. Translation: CASSYAGGLTDTQYF.

The chain has TRBV19 and TRBJ1-1, with 11 bases fitting TRBD1. V dropped 1 base and J dropped 1; count of bases not matched to a gene: 5. The CDR3 spans 17 residues. From germline, CDR1 is LNHDA and CDR2 SQIVND (reference sequence). The chain's CDR3 is CASSIGTGGFKNTEAFF. CDR3 bases: TGTGCCAGTAGTATAGGGACAGGGGGCTTTAAGAACACTGAAGCTTTCTTT.

This rearrangement joins TRBV25-1 to TRBJ2-3; a weak D match, TRBD1 (7 bases). The V end lost 3 bases, the J end lost 10 bases, and 8 bases lay between the germline ends. From germline, CDR1 is MGHDK and CDR2 SYGVNS. The CDR3 has 11 residues. CDR3 sequence reads: CASSDRGAQYF. The CDR3 region has the DNA TGTGCCAGCAGTGACAGGGGGGCGCAGTATTTT.

This clone was picked up one time. V is TRBV5-1 and J is TRBJ2-7, with TRBD1 matching over 7 bases. The CDR3 is 15 residues long. Germline V gene lookup returns CDR1 SGHRS and CDR2 YFSETQ. The trim removed 6 bases at V and 0 bases at J, leaving 9 bases unmatched. The CDR3 DNA reads TGCGCCAGCACAGGGTCAGGGGGTAGCTCCTACGAGCAGTACTTC. Amino acid sequence: CASTGSGGSSYEQYF.

Here the CDR3 reads CASSQVVNEQYF. The CDR3 nucleotides read TGTGCCAGCAGCCAAGTAGTAAACGAGCAGTACTTC. J is TRBJ2-7 and V is TRBV3-1 (or the pseudogene TRBV3-2); D uncertain. The germline CDR1 and CDR2 sequences are LGHDT and YNNKEL (reference sequence). This CDR3 spans 12 amino acids. The ends were cut back, 1 base at V and 5 bases at J, with 6 bases in the middle.

The rearrangement joins TRBV7-9 to TRBJ1-2, with D perhaps TRBD1 (6 bases). V shed 5 bases and J shed 2 bases, with 12 bases lying between them. Germline lookup yields CDR1 SEHNR and CDR2 FQNEAQ (reference sequence). The CDR3 covers 14 residues. In nucleotides, the CDR3 is TGTGCCAGCAGCATCGGACAGAGCAACTATGGCTACACCTTC. It codes for CASSIGQSNYGYTF. The complete variable domain, with remaining parts taken from reference TRBV7-9 and TRBJ1-2, reads DTGVSQNPRHKITKRGQNVTFRCDPISEHNRLYWYRQTLGQGPEFLTYFQNEAQLEKSRLLSDRFSAERPKGSFSTLEIQRTEQGDSAMYLCASSIGQSNYGYTFGSGTRLTVV.

CDR3 loop: CASSPPQGQGIWPQHF. The DNA for the CDR3 is TGTGCCAGCTCACCACCACAGGGGCAGGGGATATGGCCCCAGCATTTT. The chain joins TRBV18 to TRBJ1-5; 7 bases line up with TRBD1. CDR1 KGHSH and CDR2 LQKENI come from the germline V gene. Trimming took 0 bases from V and 9 from J; bases not matched to a gene: 11. The CDR3 length is 16 residues.

The genes are TRBV28 and TRBJ1-2; 9 bases line up with TRBD1. V lost 10 bases and J lost 0; bases outside the gene matches: 9. CDR3 size: 15 residues. The germline V gene encodes CDR1 MDHEN and CDR2 SYDVKM. The CDR3 region is CATSTGGGANYGYTF. The CDR3 coding sequence is TGTGCCACCTCGACAGGGGGTGGAGCTAACTATGGCTACACCTTC.

This chain uses TRBV6-5 with TRBJ2-4; TRBD1 agrees at 8 bases. Germline V gene lookup returns CDR1 MNHEY and CDR2 SVGAGI. The CDR3 runs to 13 residues. V was pared by 6 bases and J by 10 bases, with 8 bases of the junction left unmatched. CDR3 residues: CASSPTGDRIQYF. As DNA, the CDR3 is TGTGCCAGCAGCCCGACAGGGGATAGGATTCAGTACTTC.

The rearrangement links TRBV6-5 to TRBJ2-2; 7 positions agree with TRBD2. Looked up from germline, CDR1 is MNHEY and CDR2 is SVGAGI. The CDR3 extends over 16 amino acids. The V gene end was trimmed by 0 bases and the J gene end by 5 bases; junction bases not matched to a gene: 6. CDR3 protein: CASSYSMGGLTGELFF. Here the CDR3 DNA reads TGTGCCAGCAGTTACTCCATGGGAGGGCTAACCGGGGAGCTGTTTTTT.

The chain employs TRBV20-1 and TRBJ1-6; 10 bases fit TRBD1. CDR1 and CDR2 from the germline V gene are DFQATT and SNEGSKA (reference sequence). The CDR3 is made up of 14 amino acids. The V and J ends lost 3 bases and 8 bases, in that order; junction bases with no gene match: 4. In nucleotides, the CDR3 is TGCAGTGCTAGTCCGGGACAGGGGTATTCACCCCTCCACTTT. This codes for CSASPGQGYSPLHF.

The chain employs TRBV5-1 and TRBJ2-3; D is uncertain. Germline V gene lookup returns CDR1 SGHRS and CDR2 YFSETQ. Trimming pared 4 bases from V and 0 bases from J, leaving 15 bases between. The CDR3 has 16 residues. The CDR3 loop is CASSQDPATSTDTQYF. The CDR3 nucleotides are TGCGCCAGCAGCCAGGATCCCGCCACAAGCACAGATACGCAGTATTTT.